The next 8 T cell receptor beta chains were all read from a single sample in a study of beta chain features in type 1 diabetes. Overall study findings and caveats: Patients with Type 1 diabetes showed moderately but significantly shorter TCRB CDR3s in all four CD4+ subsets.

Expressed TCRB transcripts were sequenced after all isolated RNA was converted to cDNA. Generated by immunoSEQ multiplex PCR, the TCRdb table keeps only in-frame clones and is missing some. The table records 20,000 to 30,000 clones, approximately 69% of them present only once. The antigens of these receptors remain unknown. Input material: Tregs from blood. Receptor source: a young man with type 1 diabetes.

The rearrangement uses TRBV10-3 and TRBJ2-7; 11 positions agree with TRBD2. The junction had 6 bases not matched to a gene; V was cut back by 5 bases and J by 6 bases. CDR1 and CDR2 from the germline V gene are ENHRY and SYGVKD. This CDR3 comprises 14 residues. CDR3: CAISPTSGTGEQYF. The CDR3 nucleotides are TGTGCCATCAGTCCGACTAGCGGGACCGGCGAGCAGTACTTC.

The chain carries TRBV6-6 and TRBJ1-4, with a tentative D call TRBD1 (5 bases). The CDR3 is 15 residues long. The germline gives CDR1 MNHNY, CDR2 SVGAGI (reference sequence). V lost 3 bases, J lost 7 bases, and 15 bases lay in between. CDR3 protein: CASSYRTGWGEKLFF. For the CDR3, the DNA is TGTGCCAGCAGTTATCGTACAGGCTGGGGTGAAAAACTGTTTTTT.

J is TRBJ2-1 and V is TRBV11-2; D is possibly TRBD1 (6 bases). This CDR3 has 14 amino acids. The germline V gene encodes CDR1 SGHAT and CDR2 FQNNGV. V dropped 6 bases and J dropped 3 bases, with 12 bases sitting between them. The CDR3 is CASSLRTVYNEQFF. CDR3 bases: TGTGCCAGCAGTTTGAGGACAGTCTACAATGAGCAGTTCTTC. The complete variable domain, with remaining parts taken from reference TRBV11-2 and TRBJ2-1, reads EAGVAQSPRYKIIEKRQSVAFWCNPISGHATLYWYQQILGQGPKLLIQFQNNGVVDDSQLPKDRFSAERLKGVDSTLKIQPAKLEDSAVYLCASSLRTVYNEQFFGPGTRLTVL.

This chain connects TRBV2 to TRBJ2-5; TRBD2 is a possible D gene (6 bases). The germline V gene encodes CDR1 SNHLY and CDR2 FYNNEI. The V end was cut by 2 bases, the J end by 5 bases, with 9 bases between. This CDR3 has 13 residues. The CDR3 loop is CASSEFGGETQYF. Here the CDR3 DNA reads TGTGCCAGCAGTGAATTCGGAGGGGAGACCCAGTACTTC.

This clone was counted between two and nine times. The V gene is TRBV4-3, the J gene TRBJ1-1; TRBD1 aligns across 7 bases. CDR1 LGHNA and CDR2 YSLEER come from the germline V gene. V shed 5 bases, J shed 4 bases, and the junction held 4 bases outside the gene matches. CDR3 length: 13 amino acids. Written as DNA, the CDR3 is TGCGCCAGCAGCGGCAACAGGGGCACTGAAGCTTTCTTT. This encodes CASSGNRGTEAFF.

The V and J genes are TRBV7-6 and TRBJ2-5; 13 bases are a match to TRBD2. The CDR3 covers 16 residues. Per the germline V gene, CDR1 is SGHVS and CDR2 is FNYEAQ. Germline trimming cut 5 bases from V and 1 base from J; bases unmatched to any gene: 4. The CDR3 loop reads CASSPRTSGSQETQYF. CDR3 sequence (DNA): TGTGCCAGCAGCCCCCGGACTAGCGGGAGCCAAGAGACCCAGTACTTC.

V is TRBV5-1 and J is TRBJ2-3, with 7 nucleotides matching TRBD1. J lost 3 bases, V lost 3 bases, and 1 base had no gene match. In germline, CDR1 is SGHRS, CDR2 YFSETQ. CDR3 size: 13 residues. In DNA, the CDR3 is TGCGCCAGCAGCTCGACAGGGACAGATACGCAGTATTTT. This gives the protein CASSSTGTDTQYF.

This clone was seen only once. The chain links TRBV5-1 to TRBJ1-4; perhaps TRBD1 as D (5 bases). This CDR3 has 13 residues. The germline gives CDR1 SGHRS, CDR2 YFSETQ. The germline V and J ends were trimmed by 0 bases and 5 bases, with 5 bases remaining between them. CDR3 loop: CASSLGTNEKLFF. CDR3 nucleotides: TGCGCCAGCAGCTTGGGGACAAATGAAAAACTGTTTTTT.